This TCR beta chain was profiled in a study of shared clonotypes between healthy human individuals. About the research overall: The donor pool was made up of a couple of women and a few men aged 18 to 49. Study-wide results and limits: Among donors, clonotype sharing was expected to be affected by sequencing depth. It was only blood that was sampled, and tissue repertoires likely differ.

As concerns this clone: What it recognizes is unknown. Other DNA sequences of this sample code for an identical CDR3.

This CDR3 comprises 13 residues. Germline CDR1 reads SGDLS; CDR2 reads YYNGEE. The ends were cut back, 2 bases at V and 2 bases at J, with 7 bases in the middle. Assay: immunoSEQ multiplex PCR; the TCRdb copy retains only in-frame clones and omits some. There are over 2 million clones in the sample; less than 95% occur only once, and approximately 0.4% lies in the top ten. Sequenced sample: naive CD4+ T cells from PBMCs. Indicated subset: CD45RA+ positively selected. The chain uses TRBV9 and TRBJ1-2; TRBD1 is a possible D gene (6 bases). The TCR originated in a man between 18 and 29 years old in good health. Some clones in this sample may be carry-over from other donors' samples. The CDR3 protein is CASSVRGNYGYTF. CDR3 sequence (DNA): TGTGCCAGCAGCGTTAGGGGGAACTATGGCTACACCTTC.